The 20 T cell receptor beta chains given below trace back to one sample, sequenced in a study of CD8 T cells in ankylosing spondylitis. TCRdb ran MiXCR on the 5' RACE reads and lists one entry per CDR3 protein. The sample lists 250,000 to 350,000 distinct CDR3 sequences, approximately 20% occurring once. Sequences were obtained from blood, either unsorted or a sorted T cell fraction (not recorded which). All receptors come from a male donor with ankylosing spondylitis or in good health (not recorded which).

The chain combines TRBV5-1 with TRBJ2-3; D tentatively fits TRBD1 or TRBD2 (6 bases each). Per the germline V gene, CDR1 is SGHRS and CDR2 is YFSETQ. The CDR3 loop spans 15 amino acids. Trimming shortened V by 2 bases and J by 2 bases, and 12 bases separated the two germline ends. The chain's CDR3 is CASSFPGGNTDTQYF. The CDR3 region has the DNA TGCGCCAGCAGCTTCCCCGGGGGCAACACAGATACGCAGTATTTT.

A few counts support this clonotype. This chain links TRBV28 with TRBJ2-1; D is unresolved. Germline V gene lookup returns CDR1 MDHEN and CDR2 SYDVKM. This CDR3 comprises 13 residues. V shed 1 base and J shed 3 bases, with 4 bases lying between them. This CDR3 reads CASSLLVYNEQFF. The CDR3 nucleotides are TGTGCCAGCAGTTTATTGGTCTACAATGAGCAGTTCTTC.

This chain uses TRBV24-1 with TRBJ2-5; TRBD1 matches 9 bases. With V trimmed by 3 bases and J by 5 bases, 6 bases remained unmatched. This CDR3 has 15 amino acids. From germline, CDR1 is KGHDR and CDR2 SFDVKD. The CDR3 DNA reads TGTGCCACCAGTGATCAAGGGACAGGGATTGAGACCCAGTACTTC. Its translation: CATSDQGTGIETQYF.

This rearrangement joins TRBV20-1 to TRBJ2-5; 9 bases agree with TRBD2. V was clipped by 4 bases and J by 9 bases; unmatched bases: 15. Germline loops: CDR1 DFQATT, CDR2 SNEGSKA (reference sequence). There are 15 residues in the CDR3. The CDR3, as DNA: TGCAGTGCTATACAAGCGGGGGGCGGATCCCCGCCCCAGTACTTC. Protein product: CSAIQAGGGSPPQYF.

The DNA of the CDR3 is TGTGCCAGCAGTACCTCAGGCGATCTGTTTTTT. This sequence encodes CASSTSGDLFF. J is TRBJ2-2 and V is TRBV11-1; D is ambiguous. V was pared by 6 bases and J by 14 bases, with 13 bases between. Germline CDR1 SGHAT, CDR2 FQDESV (reference sequence). The CDR3 spans 11 residues.

This rearrangement joins TRBV12-3 or TRBV12-4 to TRBJ2-1, with D perhaps being TRBD1 or TRBD2 (5 bases each). This CDR3 has 13 amino acids. Trimming removed 5 bases at V and 9 bases at J, with 14 bases between. The CDR3 loop reads CASSAVGGPEQFF. As DNA, the CDR3 is TGTGCCAGCAGTGCCGTTGGGGGTCCTGAGCAGTTCTTC.

This clonotype was observed a handful of times. The rearrangement links TRBV5-5 to TRBJ2-5, with 10 bases fitting TRBD1. Germline values: CDR1 SGHKS, CDR2 YYEKEE (reference sequence). This CDR3 has 15 residues. V shed 2 bases and J 2 bases; nucleotides not matched to a gene: 3. The CDR3 DNA reads TGTGCCAGCAGCTTCGGGACAGGGGCGCAAGAGACCCAGTACTTC. Translated: CASSFGTGAQETQYF.

The V and J genes are TRBV4-2 and TRBJ2-5, with TRBD2 as a possible D gene (7 bases). CDR1 and CDR2 from the germline V gene are LGHNA and YNFKEQ. The CDR3 loop spans 15 amino acids. The V end was cut by 4 bases, the J end by 5 bases, with 17 bases between. The CDR3: CASSPLGEGVETQYF. CDR3 DNA: TGTGCCAGCAGCCCGCTCGGGGAGGGGGTCGAGACCCAGTACTTC.

There are many counts of this clonotype. This chain connects TRBV7-3 to TRBJ2-1, with 7 bases identical to TRBD1. The germline V gene has CDR1 SGHTA and CDR2 FQGTGA. With V trimmed by 3 bases and J by 2 bases, 4 bases remained unmatched. This CDR3 comprises 15 residues. The CDR3 reads CASSFRDSTYNEQFF. For the CDR3, the DNA is TGTGCCAGCAGCTTTCGGGACAGCACCTACAATGAGCAGTTCTTC.

V and J are TRBV19 and TRBJ2-3; D is possibly TRBD1 or TRBD2 (5 bases each). The CDR3 is 15 residues long. V lost 5 bases and J 3 bases, leaving 15 bases between the germline ends. Per germline, CDR1 LNHDA and CDR2 SQIVND (reference sequence). CDR3 nucleotides: TGTGCCAGTAGTTCCGGGACGGTTAAAACAGATACGCAGTATTTT. Amino acids: CASSSGTVKTDTQYF.

This clonotype was seen a few times. The chain employs TRBV28 and TRBJ1-5; D remains ambiguous. V dropped 3 bases and J dropped 5 bases, with 2 bases sitting between them. Germline V gene data show CDR1 as MDHEN and CDR2 as SYDVKM. The CDR3 runs 11 residues. The CDR3 protein is CASSFDQPQHF. The CDR3 DNA reads TGTGCCAGCAGTTTCGATCAGCCCCAGCATTTT.

The chain combines TRBV5-1 with TRBJ2-1; 7 nucleotides line up with TRBD1. The trim removed 0 bases at V and 0 bases at J, leaving 3 bases unmatched. The CDR3 sequence is 16 residues long. CDR1 and CDR2 from the germline V gene are SGHRS and YFSETQ. CDR3 protein: CASSLEGAGSYNEQFF. DNA of the CDR3: TGCGCCAGCAGCTTGGAGGGGGCCGGCTCCTACAATGAGCAGTTCTTC.

The table lists this clonotype with a few counts. The rearrangement joins TRBV7-2 to TRBJ2-6, with TRBD1 matching 7 bases. Germline loops: CDR1 SGHTA, CDR2 FQGNSA. This CDR3 spans 17 amino acids. The J segment lost 4 bases and the V segment lost 2 bases, leaving 8 bases of the junction unmatched. CDR3 loop: CASSLLQGSSGANVLTF. CDR3 nucleotides: TGTGCCAGCAGCTTATTACAGGGGAGTTCGGGGGCCAACGTCCTGACTTTC.

This clonotype has ten or more counts. This sequence joins TRBV9 and TRBJ2-1, with a possible D match to TRBD2 (5 bases). The CDR3 extends over 12 amino acids. Per the germline V gene, CDR1 is SGDLS and CDR2 is YYNGEE. Trimming removed 6 bases from V and 8 bases from J, with 12 bases in between. The CDR3 loop reads CASKGDRDEQFF. The DNA for the CDR3 is TGTGCCAGCAAGGGAGACCGGGATGAGCAGTTCTTC. Full variable domain (outside the CDR3, taken from reference TRBV9 and TRBJ2-1): DSGVTQTPKHLITATGQRVTLRCSPRSGDLSVYWYQQSLDQGLQFLIQYYNGEERAKGNILERFSAQQFPDLHSELNLSSLELGDSALYFCASKGDRDEQFFGPGTRLTVL.

This clonotype was seen only a few times. This chain links TRBV28 with TRBJ2-1, with a tentative D call TRBD2 (7 bases). CDR3 length: 17 amino acids. Germline V gene data show CDR1 as MDHEN and CDR2 as SYDVKM. The germline V and J ends were trimmed by 7 bases and 8 bases, with 27 bases remaining between them. The CDR3 here is CASILSKAGAAGYEQFF. CDR3 sequence (DNA): TGTGCCAGCATTCTTAGTAAGGCGGGGGCCGCCGGGTATGAGCAGTTCTTC.

The CDR3 spells CSARSRRFYEQYV. The CDR3 DNA sequence: TGCAGTGCTAGAAGTCGGCGGTTCTACGAGCAGTACGTC. This sequence joins TRBV20-1 and TRBJ2-7; D is uncertain. Germline assignment: CDR1 DFQATT and CDR2 SNEGSKA (reference sequence). Trimming cost V 2 bases and J 3 bases, with 11 bases left between them. CDR3 length: 13 amino acids.

This clonotype was counted ten times or more. This chain links TRBV4-1 with TRBJ2-7; D is uncertain. The germline CDR1 and CDR2 sequences are MGHRA and YSYEKL. This CDR3 contains 9 residues. The CDR3 DNA reads as TGCGCCAGCAGCCAAGAGTGCCGGGTC. It codes for CASSQECRV.

This clonotype has a handful of counts. The V call is TRBV12-3 or TRBV12-4, the J call TRBJ2-1; possible D gene TRBD2, 6 bases. Trimming removed 6 bases from V and 9 bases from J, with 15 bases in between. The CDR3 contains 13 residues. For the CDR3, the DNA is TGTGCCAGCAGACGAGCGGGTCGGGGTGAGCAGTTCTTC. Protein product: CASRRAGRGEQFF.

This rearrangement joins TRBV29-1 to TRBJ2-3, with no clear D. The CDR3 sequence is 11 residues long. With 5 bases removed from V and 2 bases from J, the gap between germline ends came to 5 bases. The germline CDR1 and CDR2 sequences are SQVTM and ANQGSEA. CDR3 sequence reads: CSVSATDTQYF. Here the CDR3 DNA reads TGCAGCGTTTCGGCCACAGATACGCAGTATTTT.

This clonotype has only a few counts. The V gene is TRBV4-2, the J gene TRBJ1-6; the D is unclear. V was cut by 3 bases and J by 9 bases, with 15 bases left in between. The CDR3 runs to 15 residues. Germline V lookup: CDR1 LGHNA, CDR2 YNFKEQ. The CDR3 sequence: CASSQDLTEGSPLHF. The CDR3 nucleotides are TGTGCCAGCAGCCAGGACCTCACGGAGGGTTCACCCCTCCACTTT.